A selection of T cell receptor beta chains follows, all from one sample in a study of a mutant IDH1 vaccine in newly diagnosed glioma. Their antigens remain unidentified. The data were produced by immunoSEQ multiplex PCR, yet TCRdb's version contains in-frame clones alone and is incomplete. The sample consists of 30,000 to 40,000 clones, about 82% of them appearing once. The source material was PBMCs, sampled from a glioma patient whose treatment included an IDH1 peptide vaccine. Receptor source: a man aged 35 to 55 with glioma. Some clones in this sample may be carry-over from other donors' samples. Both conserved end residues are part of each CDR3. A D gene is named only where the DNA matches it firmly. A clone size is listed for some rows: how often the clone was seen (once, few, many), or a class if it is expanded.

V gene	J gene	clone size	D gene	CDR3 DNA	CDR3 protein
TRBV19	TRBJ2-7	.	TRBD1	TGTGCCAGTAGTATAGAGGACAGGGGAGAGTTGGACGAGCAGTACTTC	CASSIEDRGELDEQYF
TRBV19	TRBJ1-2	once	.	TGTGCCAGTAGTACTAGCCTCTTCAATGGCTACACCTTC	CASSTSLFNGYTF
TRBV4-1	TRBJ1-2	.	.	TGCGCCAGCAGCCAGGGTAATGGGCCCGGGGGCTATGGCTACACCTTC	CASSQGNGPGGYGYTF
TRBV5-1	TRBJ1-1	.	.	TGCGCCAGCAGCTTGGAGGGAGACAGTAGATCGAACACTAAAGGCACTGAAGCTTTCTTT	CASSLEGDSRSNTKGTEAFF
TRBV30	TRBJ1-4	.	TRBD1	TGTGCCTGGAGCCGTAACAGGGGTGCTAATGAAAAACTGTTTTTT	CAWSRNRGANEKLFF
TRBV10-3	TRBJ2-3	.	.	TGTGCCATCAGTGAGTTAAGTAACACAGATACGCAGTATTTT	CAISELSNTDTQYF
TRBV11-2	TRBJ2-7	once	TRBD1	TGTGCCAGCAGCCCCTCCTGGTCCGAGACAGGGAGTAGAGACGAGCAGTACTTC	CASSPSWSETGSRDEQYF
TRBV6-1	TRBJ2-1	.	.	TGTGCCAGCAGTAGCGGATGGGGCCTGTACAATGAGCAGTTCTTC	CASSSGWGLYNEQFF
TRBV7-6	TRBJ2-3	.	.	TGTGCCAGCAGATACAGACTTAGCACAGATACGCAGTATTTT	CASRYRLSTDTQYF
TRBV7-2	TRBJ1-1	.	.	TGTGCCAGCAGCCGTCAAGGTTACACTGAAGCTTTCTTT	CASSRQGYTEAFF
TRBV11-2	TRBJ1-4	.	.	TGTGCCAGCAGCGTAGACAGCAGGGCCGAAAAACTGTTTTTT	CASSVDSRAEKLFF
TRBV18	TRBJ1-3	.	TRBD1	TGTGCCAGCTCACTAGGACAGGCCGCCTCTGGAAACACCATATATTTT	CASSLGQAASGNTIYF
TRBV29-1	TRBJ2-6	.	.	TGCAGCGTTGTAGACGAAAAACTCTCTGGGGCCAACGTCCTGACTTTC	CSVVDEKLSGANVLTF
TRBV7-8	TRBJ1-2	.	.	TGTGCCAGCAGCTTTAATCAGGGGTGGGACCTGAATGGCTACACCTTC	CASSFNQGWDLNGYTF
TRBV2	TRBJ1-5	.	.	TGTGCCAGCAGTGAAATTAAAAGGGATCAGCCCCAGCATTTT	CASSEIKRDQPQHF
TRBV7-9	TRBJ2-2	.	.	TGTGCCAGCAGCTCCCCTCTATGGAACACCGGGGAGCTGTTTTTT	CASSSPLWNTGELFF
TRBV6-6	TRBJ2-1	.	.	TGTGCCAGCAGTCCGACGGCAGGGGCCAATGAGCAGTTCTTC	CASSPTAGANEQFF
TRBV7-9	TRBJ2-7	.	.	TGTGCCAGCAGCTTAGCCCCCCACAGCAGTACCTACGAGCAGTACTTC	CASSLAPHSSTYEQYF
TRBV6-6	TRBJ1-3	.	.	TGTGCCACCTTCCGGGACACTGACTCTGGAAACACCATATATTTT	CATFRDTDSGNTIYF
TRBV5-8	TRBJ2-7	.	.	TGTGCCAGCAGCTTGTCGGGACGGTTCTACGAGCAGTACTTC	CASSLSGRFYEQYF
TRBV5-6	TRBJ2-5	.	TRBD1	TGTGCCAGCAGCCGACAGGGTAGCAAAGAGACCCAGTACTTC	CASSRQGSKETQYF
TRBV19	TRBJ2-2	.	.	TGTGCCAGTAGTATAGGTCCTCAGGAGCTGTTTTTT	CASSIGPQELFF
TRBV30	TRBJ1-6	.	.	TGTGCCTGGAGTGTACTAATACGGTCACCCCTCCACTTT	CAWSVLIRSPLHF
TRBV7-9	TRBJ1-1	.	.	TGTGCCAGCAGCTTAAGCGCATCCCCGAGCGCTTTCTTT	CASSLSASPSAFF
TRBV6-5	TRBJ2-7	.	.	TGTGCCAGCAGTTTAACGGGGACCCGATCCTACGAGCAGTACTTC	CASSLTGTRSYEQYF
TRBV10-3	TRBJ1-1	.	.	TGTGCCATCACCCAGGGGATGAACACTGAAGCTTTCTTT	CAITQGMNTEAFF
TRBV13	TRBJ2-1	.	.	TGTGCCAGCAGCCCCCCAGAGACCCCACTCAATGAGCAGTTCTTC	CASSPPETPLNEQFF
TRBV6-1	TRBJ2-3	.	.	TGTGCCAGCAGTGAATTCGTCCCTCCGGCGGGGCAGTATTTT	CASSEFVPPAGQYF
TRBV25-1	TRBJ2-7	.	.	TGTGCCAGCAGTGAATATGGGAAACAGCCCTACGAGCAGTACTTC	CASSEYGKQPYEQYF
TRBV19	TRBJ1-1	few	.	TGTGCCAGTAGTATGTCTAGGGGTTGGAACACTGAAGCTTTCTTT	CASSMSRGWNTEAFF
TRBV19	TRBJ1-4	.	TRBD1	TGTGCCAGTAGTAGTATGGACAGGAGTGAAAAACTGTTTTTT	CASSSMDRSEKLFF
TRBV19	TRBJ1-2	.	TRBD1	TGTGCCAGTAGTGCCGCGAGGACAGGGTATGGCTACACCTTC	CASSAARTGYGYTF
TRBV10-3	TRBJ2-1	.	TRBD2	TGTGCCATCAGTGAGTCGGCTAGCGGGGTCTACAATGAGCAGTTCTTC	CAISESASGVYNEQFF
TRBV13	TRBJ2-7	.	.	TGTGCCAGCAGCTTCTCCTACGAGCAGTACTTC	CASSFSYEQYF
TRBV6-5	TRBJ2-2	few	.	TGTGCCAGCAGTTACTACACCGGGGAGCTGTTTTTT	CASSYYTGELFF
TRBV19	TRBJ1-5	.	.	TGTGCCAGTAGTATTGGGGGTCTGGAGCCCCAGCATTTT	CASSIGGLEPQHF
TRBV18	TRBJ1-6	.	TRBD1	TGTGCCAGCTCAAGGGACAGTGAGCTCTCACCCCTCCACTTT	CASSRDSELSPLHF
TRBV19	TRBJ2-1	once	TRBD2	TGTGCCAGTAAAACTAGCGGGGGGAGTGAGCAGTTCTTC	CASKTSGGSEQFF
TRBV6-5	TRBJ2-7	.	.	TGTGCCAGCAGGTCGGGGGCAGGGGCTTACGAGCAGTACTTC	CASRSGAGAYEQYF
TRBV18	TRBJ1-1	.	.	TGTGCCAGCTCCCCCGGGACATACTCCTCTGAAGCTTTCTTT	CASSPGTYSSEAFF
TRBV5-1	TRBJ1-2	.	TRBD1	TGCGCCAGCACACCCGGGACAGGGTGGGGCTATGGCTACACCTTC	CASTPGTGWGYGYTF
TRBV5-4	TRBJ1-5	.	.	TGTGCCAGCAGCGCAGCCCCGGGGCAGCCCCAGCATTTT	CASSAAPGQPQHF
TRBV21-1	TRBJ1-5	.	.	TGTGCCAGCAGCCCTTGGTGGGGGAATCAGCCCCAGCATTTT	CASSPWWGNQPQHF
TRBV5-1	TRBJ1-5	.	.	TGCGCCAGCAGCTTGGGACCTAATCAGCCCCAGCATTTT	CASSLGPNQPQHF
TRBV4-3	TRBJ2-1	.	TRBD1	TGCGCCAGCAGTATGACACCGGGACAGGGGGCCGATGAGCAGTTCTTC	CASSMTPGQGADEQFF
TRBV6-6	TRBJ1-1	.	TRBD1	TGTGCCAGCACTCCGGGACAGGGGAACACTGAAGCTTTCTTT	CASTPGQGNTEAFF
TRBV6-5	TRBJ2-7	.	TRBD1	TGTGCCAGCCGACAGGGCTACTACGAGCAGTACTTC	CASRQGYYEQYF